A selection of T cell receptor beta chains follows, all from one sample in a study of blood T cell repertoires in COVID-19. Data came from immunoSEQ multiplex PCR; TCRdb stores just in-frame clones and leaves some out. The table lists roughly 400,000 clones, approximately 92% of them singletons, with 0.95% to 1.3% in the top ten. What was sequenced was PBMCs or T cells enriched from blood (not recorded which). Receptor source: a man aged 25-45 years who had recovered from COVID-19. Both conserved end residues are trimmed from each CDR3. Fields, in order: V gene, CDR3 protein.

>TRBV18
ASSPPTTLETQY
>TRBV27
ASSSIRTGGVRNTEAF
>TRBV4-1
ASSQQGDFGKLF
>TRBV6-1
ASSSPGNYGYT
>TRBV6-5
ASTGRDSPLH
>TRBV19
ASSVQFTGELF
>TRBV24-1
ATSDSGAAMGETQY
>TRBV13
ASTRGTYGYT
>TRBV6-4
ASKTGVFSEKLF
>TRBV28
ASSSQETQY
>TRBV11-2
ASSPGETQY
>TRBV5-4
ASSLAGLAGDYEQY
>TRBV4-1
ASSQPSFGSEQY
>TRBV2
ASSAQGPNYGYT
>TRBV7-8
ASSLRGNYEQY
>TRBV4-2
ASSQDLGDSQETQY
>TRBV7-9
ASSPVQGRGKNTEAF
>TRBV4-1
ASSRQGWTNEKLF
>TRBV12-3/TRBV12-4
ASSGTSYGYT
>TRBV28
ASSRTGSSNEKLF
>TRBV19
ASSILGQPQH
>TRBV27
ASSNFLKSSYNEQF
>TRBV14
ASSPTGGLNYEQY